This T cell receptor (beta chain) was found in a study of blood T cell repertoires in COVID-19. This clone came up once. Profiling relied on immunoSEQ multiplex PCR, and the TCRdb table lists in-frame clones only, not all of them. The table has about 140,000 clones, roughly four fifths seen once. This receptor was identified in a woman of 80 years or more in a cohort sampled during active or convalescent COVID-19. Sample: peripheral blood.

The CDR3 is CASSLERAAADTQYF. CDR3 nucleotide sequence: TGTGCCAGCAGCTTAGAGCGGGCCGCTGCAGATACGCAGTATTTT. This sequence joins TRBV7-3 and TRBJ2-3, with TRBD2 as a possible D gene (6 bases). This CDR3 region has 15 residues. V was shortened by 2 bases and J by 4 bases, with 13 bases between the two germline ends. CDR1 and CDR2 (germline): SGHTA, FQGTGA.